One and the same sample provided the 13 T cell receptor beta chains below, sequenced in a study of blood T cell repertoires in COVID-19. The table came from immunoSEQ multiplex PCR; TCRdb's copy has only in-frame clones and leaves some out. In the table there are approximately 58,000 clones, 80% to 90% of which are singletons. Sequenced input: peripheral blood. These receptors were taken from a man between 60 and 75 years old with COVID-19, enrolled during active disease.

The chain employs TRBV5-1 and TRBJ2-1, with 9 nucleotides matching TRBD2. The V gene end was trimmed by 3 bases and the J gene end by 6 bases; junction bases not matched to a gene: 10. The CDR3 consists of 16 residues. CDR1 SGHRS and CDR2 YFSETQ come from the germline V gene. Here the CDR3 DNA reads TGCGCCAGCAGCTCAGGAGCGGGGGGCCCCGCCAATGAGCAGTTCTTC. It translates to CASSSGAGGPANEQFF.

The genes are TRBV5-6 and TRBJ2-7, with 10 bases aligning to TRBD2. The ends lost 1 base at V and 6 bases at J; junction bases unmatched: 10. The CDR3 loop spans 16 amino acids. CDR1 is SGHDT and CDR2 is YYEEEE in the germline V gene. CDR3 nucleotide sequence: TGTGCCAGCAGCTTGCTTAGCGGGAGGTCCTTGGTCGAGCAGTACTTC. This translates into CASSLLSGRSLVEQYF.

The V and J genes are TRBV18 and TRBJ1-5, with a weak D call TRBD1 (5 bases). The V gene lost 2 bases and the J gene lost 5 bases, with 7 bases spanning the gap. The CDR3 totals 13 residues. Germline values: CDR1 KGHSH, CDR2 LQKENI. In nucleotides, the CDR3 is TGTGCCAGCTCACCAGGGGGGGATCAGCCCCAGCATTTT. This codes for CASSPGGDQPQHF.

The chain combines TRBV3-1 (or the pseudogene TRBV3-2) with TRBJ2-5; D is unresolved. V lost 4 bases and J lost 1, with 7 bases in between. The CDR3 is 13 residues long. Per the germline V gene, CDR1 is LGHDT and CDR2 is YNNKEL (reference sequence). CDR3 nucleotides: TGTGCCAGCAGCCCCGACTCCCAAGAGACCCAGTACTTC. Encoded protein: CASSPDSQETQYF.

The chain has TRBV20-1 and TRBJ2-5; D gene unclear. Germline V gene data show CDR1 as DFQATT and CDR2 as SNEGSKA (reference sequence). The CDR3 has 12 residues. Trimming removed 3 bases from V and 3 bases from J, with 8 bases in between. In DNA, the CDR3 is TGCAGTGCTAGTTGGCTTAAAGAGACCCAGTACTTC. Protein product: CSASWLKETQYF.

The chain employs TRBV14 and TRBJ2-5; 8 nucleotides agree with TRBD2. After removal of 7 bases from V and 4 bases from J, the junction contained 8 bases not matched to a gene. This CDR3 has 14 amino acids. Germline values: CDR1 SGHDN, CDR2 FVKESK. CDR3 DNA sequence: TGTGCCAGCACCCGGGGGCTAGCGGGAGAGACCCAGTACTTC. This encodes CASTRGLAGETQYF.

This rearrangement joins TRBV19 to TRBJ1-1, with TRBD1 matching over 9 bases. The V gene's germline CDR1 is LNHDA and CDR2 SQIVND (reference sequence). The ends lost 5 bases at V and 6 bases at J; junction bases unmatched: 7. The CDR3 contains 14 residues. The CDR3 protein is CASSLTGGAAEAFF. The CDR3 DNA sequence: TGTGCCAGTAGTCTCACAGGGGGCGCGGCTGAAGCTTTCTTT.

This clone occurred a few times. This rearrangement joins TRBV10-3 to TRBJ1-4; 7 bases are shared with TRBD1. Germline CDR1 ENHRY, CDR2 SYGVKD. Losses at the gene ends were 6 bases for V and 5 bases for J; bases not matched to a gene: 6. This CDR3 comprises 14 residues. CDR3: CAISGAQGNEKLFF. The CDR3 DNA sequence: TGTGCCATCAGCGGGGCACAGGGGAATGAAAAACTGTTTTTT.

V gene TRBV5-1 combines with J gene TRBJ2-7; D might be TRBD1 (6 bases). Germline V gene sequence: CDR1 SGHRS, CDR2 YFSETQ. V was shortened by 0 bases and J by 6 bases, with 16 bases between the two germline ends. The CDR3 contains 15 residues. CDR3 coding DNA: TGCGCCAGCAGCTTGGATTCCAGGGGAAAGGGCGAGCAGTACTTC. Translating it yields CASSLDSRGKGEQYF.

This clone has just a few counts. This rearrangement joins TRBV10-3 to TRBJ2-5; tentative D call: TRBD2 (6 bases). The germline V gene has CDR1 ENHRY and CDR2 SYGVKD. The V gene lost 8 bases and the J gene lost 5 bases, with 9 bases spanning the gap. CDR3 length equals 11 residues. The CDR3 DNA sequence: TGTGCCATCGGGACTTCGGAGACCCAGTACTTC. It codes for CAIGTSETQYF.

V and J are TRBV7-9 and TRBJ2-5; D might be TRBD1 (5 bases). The CDR3 is 14 amino acids. Trimming left V 5 bases short and J 1 base short, with 11 bases between. Germline-derived CDR1 and CDR2 are SEHNR and FQNEAQ (reference sequence). CDR3 amino acids: CASSRPQGQETQYF. CDR3 in DNA: TGTGCCAGCAGCCGCCCCCAGGGCCAAGAGACCCAGTACTTC.

To note about this clone: A read error may account for a junction end that differs from germline. This chain links TRBV5-4 with TRBJ2-1; D might be TRBD1 or TRBD2, each matching 5 bases. Looked up from germline, CDR1 is SGHNT and CDR2 is YYREEE (reference sequence). The CDR3 loop spans 13 amino acids. The CDR3 loop reads CASTLGENNEQFF. The CDR3 nucleotides read TGTGCCAGCACCTTGGGGGAGAACAATGAGCAGTTCTTC.

The chain links TRBV9 to TRBJ2-7; D might be TRBD1 (6 bases). Germline CDR1 reads SGDLS; CDR2 reads YYNGEE. This CDR3 has 14 amino acids. Trimming shortened V by 1 base and J by 1 base, and 9 bases separated the two germline ends. CDR3 DNA sequence: TGTGCCAGCAGCGTATCTGGACAGTCCTACGAGCAGTACTTC. Residues: CASSVSGQSYEQYF.